This T cell receptor beta chain originates from a study of response to subunit inactivated influenza vaccine. The germline V and J ends were trimmed by 4 bases and 3 bases, with 13 bases remaining between them. The CDR3 consists of 15 residues. CDR1 is MNHEY, CDR2 SVGAGI, per germline. General study points: T cells newly recruited by each seasonal influenza vaccination are few, the authors suggested.

This clonotype was seen a few times. Its antigen is as yet unknown. TCRdb reprocessed the RT-PCR reads with MiXCR, giving one entry per CDR3 protein. Among under 950,000 distinct CDR3 sequences listed, 21% were seen once. This chain joins TRBV6-5 and TRBJ2-1, with D perhaps matching TRBD2 (6 bases). The sequences come from PBMCs from blood, collected roughly 5 days after vaccination. The TCR was taken from a man between 45 and 60 years old who received an inactivated influenza vaccine. The CDR3 DNA sequence: TGTGCCAGCAGTTCTCCGGGGGTTAGCTACAATGAGCAGTTCTTC. Protein sequence: CASSSPGVSYNEQFF.